These 2 T cell receptor beta chains came from one sample sequenced in a study of cytomegalovirus exposure and HLA in healthy donors. Here immunoSEQ multiplex PCR was the method, and the copy in TCRdb shows in-frame clones only, minus some. The sample consists of under 300,000 clones, 80% to 90% of them appearing once. The material sequenced was PBMCs. The receptors come from a woman aged 18-30 years in good health and CMV-seronegative.

V is TRBV6-4 and J is TRBJ1-2, with 11 bases identical to TRBD1. The germline CDR1 and CDR2 sequences are MRHNA and SNTAGT. V lost 4 bases, J lost 1 base, and 2 bases stayed unmatched. CDR3 length: 15 residues. The CDR3 coding sequence is TGTGCCAGCAGTGTGGGGACAGGGGGTAACTATGGCTACACCTTC. Translating it yields CASSVGTGGNYGYTF.

The table lists this clone with a count of one. The V and J genes are TRBV21-1 and TRBJ1-4; the D call of TRBD1 is as the table states it, not checked on the DNA. TRBV21-1 is recorded as a pseudogene. This CDR3 is 15 amino acids long. CDR3 protein: CGGTGLRAANEKLFF. CDR3 bases: TGTGGAGGGACAGGGCTGCGTGCAGCTAATGAAAAACTGTTTTTT.